The clone carrying this T cell receptor beta chain was counted a few times. Every TCR cDNA molecule bore its own unique molecular identifier. TCRdb re-analysed the 5' RACE reads in MiXCR, keeping a single row per CDR3 protein. Of under 150,000 distinct CDR3 sequences in the sample, roughly a tenth were seen once. The CDR3 extends over 13 amino acids. CDR1 and CDR2 from the germline V gene are MDHEN and SYDVKM. Trimming pared 7 bases from V and 5 bases from J, leaving 15 bases between. Time point meaning: blood at routine non-recurrence follow-up after resection. The sample comes from a study of spatial heterogeneity in lung cancer.

The chain employs TRBV28 and TRBJ2-7; unclear D gene. The sequencing here drew on PBMCs, taken at follow-up. The receptor comes from a female donor with early-stage non-small cell lung cancer. CDR3 residues: CASTPLWEHEQYF. CDR3 nucleotides: TGTGCCAGCACCCCCCTTTGGGAACACGAGCAGTACTTC. Looking up the rest from reference TRBV28 and TRBJ2-7 gives the full variable domain: DVKVTQSSRYLVKRTGEKVFLECVQDMDHENMFWYRQDPGLGLRLIYFSYDVKMKEKGDIPEGYSVSREKKERFSLILESASTNQTSMYLCASTPLWEHEQYFGPGTRLTVT.